These T cell receptor beta chains were read from a single sample in a study of OX40 agonist ivuxolimab in advanced cancers. Repertoires were generated with immunoSEQ multiplex PCR, while TCRdb's copy carries only in-frame clones and drops some. The table lists about 50,000 clones, approximately 84% of them singletons. The source was CD4+ or CD8+ T cells sorted from blood, collected in a trial of the OX40 agonist ivuxolimab. The source is an adult with an advanced solid tumor such as melanoma, head and neck, liver or kidney cancer. Each CDR3 is given with its conserved first and last residue. The D gene is left open where the match is weak. Size tells how often a clone was seen (once, few, many) or the class of an expanded clone, and some rows leave it out.

d_call	cdr3_length	v_call	clone_size	j_call	cdr3_aa	cdr3_nt
.	16	TRBV28	.	TRBJ1-2	CASSLPLQGMRYGYTF	TGTGCCAGCAGTTTACCGCTCCAGGGGATGAGGTATGGCTACACCTTC
.	16	TRBV10-1	.	TRBJ2-7	CASSEAHRVQTYEQYF	TGCGCCAGCAGTGAGGCCCACAGGGTGCAGACCTACGAGCAGTACTTC
TRBD2	15	TRBV7-2	.	TRBJ2-3	CASSQAGGLTDTQYF	TGTGCCAGCAGCCAAGCGGGGGGGCTCACAGATACGCAGTATTTT
.	16	TRBV10-3	once	TRBJ2-7	CAISDRRPEGAYEQYF	TGTGCCATCAGTGACCGCCGACCTGAAGGGGCCTACGAGCAGTACTTC
.	16	TRBV9	.	TRBJ1-1	CASSATGRPNPTEAFF	TGTGCCAGCAGCGCCACGGGACGGCCGAATCCCACTGAAGCTTTCTTT
TRBD1	15	TRBV29-1	.	TRBJ2-6	CSVVGQGSGANVLTF	TGCAGCGTTGTGGGACAGGGCTCTGGGGCCAACGTCCTGACTTTC
.	15	TRBV6-6	.	TRBJ2-2	CASSPRTANTGELFF	TGTGCCAGCAGTCCCCGGACAGCGAACACCGGGGAGCTGTTTTTT
.	13	TRBV6-5	.	TRBJ1-5	CATQIDGNQPQHF	TGTGCCACCCAAATCGATGGCAATCAGCCCCAGCATTTT
.	15	TRBV7-2	.	TRBJ2-1	CASSRQVTEPHEQFF	TGTGCCAGCAGTCGACAGGTGACTGAACCGCATGAGCAGTTCTTC
.	10	TRBV20-1	.	TRBJ1-4	CSAESEKLFF	TGCAGTGCTGAGTCTGAAAAACTGTTTTTT
.	15	TRBV9	.	TRBJ2-7	CASSVVASPSSEQYF	TGTGCCAGCAGCGTAGTCGCTAGTCCCTCGAGCGAGCAGTACTTC
.	14	TRBV18	.	TRBJ2-7	CASSPGDFPYEQYF	TGTGCCAGCTCACCAGGAGACTTCCCCTACGAGCAGTACTTC
.	14	TRBV9	.	TRBJ2-7	CASSVVPGAGEQYF	TGTGCCAGCAGCGTAGTCCCAGGGGCGGGCGAGCAGTACTTC
.	12	TRBV10-3	.	TRBJ2-7	CAISDGELEQYF	TGTGCCATCAGTGATGGAGAGCTCGAGCAGTACTTC
TRBD2	17	TRBV5-4	.	TRBJ2-1	CASSPGGGRGSSNEQFF	TGTGCCAGCAGCCCCGGGGGGGGACGGGGGAGTAGCAATGAGCAGTTCTTC
.	13	TRBV19	.	TRBJ1-1	CASSIGSGLFAFF	TGTGCCAGTAGTATTGGGTCAGGGTTGTTCGCTTTCTTT
.	17	TRBV4-1	.	TRBJ2-1	CASSQDLNGGWVNEQFF	TGCGCCAGCAGCCAAGACTTGAACGGGGGCTGGGTAAATGAGCAGTTCTTC
.	12	TRBV19	.	TRBJ1-2	CASKQGFSGYTF	TGTGCCAGTAAACAGGGTTTTTCTGGCTACACCTTC
TRBD1	14	TRBV6-6	.	TRBJ1-6	CASSWTGQNSPLHF	TGTGCCAGCAGTTGGACAGGGCAAAATTCACCCCTCCACTTT
.	15	TRBV6-6	.	TRBJ2-2	CASSYSDPYTGELFF	TGTGCCAGCAGTTACTCGGACCCGTACACCGGGGAGCTGTTTTTT
TRBD1	16	TRBV4-3	.	TRBJ1-4	CASSQAGQVFNEKLFF	TGCGCCAGCAGCCAAGCCGGACAGGTGTTTAATGAAAAACTGTTTTTT
.	14	TRBV5-6	.	TRBJ1-2	CASSLDRANYGYTF	TGTGCCAGCAGCTTGGACAGGGCGAACTATGGCTACACCTTC
TRBD2	14	TRBV19	once	TRBJ2-1	CASGRGLDYNEQFF	TGTGCCAGCGGGAGGGGCTTGGACTACAATGAGCAGTTCTTC
TRBD1	13	TRBV6-5	once	TRBJ1-2	CATQTTGGFGYTF	TGTGCCACCCAAACGACAGGGGGCTTTGGCTACACCTTC
TRBD1	12	TRBV25-1	.	TRBJ1-2	CASSETGLGYTF	TGTGCCAGCAGTGAGACAGGGCTAGGCTACACCTTC
TRBD1	14	TRBV11-3	.	TRBJ2-1	CASSRDSSYNEQFF	TGTGCCAGCAGCCGGGACAGCTCCTACAATGAGCAGTTCTTC
.	12	TRBV23-1	.	TRBJ2-1	CASSPEIDEQFF	TGCGCCAGCAGTCCGGAAATCGATGAGCAGTTCTTC
.	15	TRBV7-2	.	TRBJ2-7	CASSLIRGVFYEQYF	TGTGCCAGCAGCTTAATTCGGGGAGTTTTCTACGAGCAGTACTTC
.	12	TRBV6-1	.	TRBJ1-2	CASSERVRGYTF	TGTGCCAGCAGTGAGAGGGTCCGGGGCTACACCTTC
.	12	TRBV11-3	.	TRBJ2-1	CASSFTRQEQFF	TGTGCCAGCAGCTTCACCCGGCAGGAGCAGTTCTTC
.	17	TRBV27	.	TRBJ1-6	CASSSERGAGFNSPLHF	TGTGCCAGCAGTTCCGAGAGGGGGGCGGGTTTTAATTCACCCCTCCACTTT
.	11	TRBV11-3	.	TRBJ1-4	CASSFREKLFF	TGTGCCAGCAGCTTCCGAGAAAAACTGTTTTTT
TRBD1	14	TRBV6-5	.	TRBJ1-5	CASGGTGGNQPQHF	TGTGCCAGCGGCGGGACAGGGGGCAATCAGCCCCAGCATTTT
.	14	TRBV7-6	.	TRBJ1-2	CASSETGLSYGYTF	TGTGCCAGCAGCGAAACAGGATTGTCCTATGGCTACACCTTC
.	12	TRBV7-6	.	TRBJ1-2	CASSLDGNGYTF	TGTGCCAGCAGCTTAGACGGTAATGGCTACACCTTC